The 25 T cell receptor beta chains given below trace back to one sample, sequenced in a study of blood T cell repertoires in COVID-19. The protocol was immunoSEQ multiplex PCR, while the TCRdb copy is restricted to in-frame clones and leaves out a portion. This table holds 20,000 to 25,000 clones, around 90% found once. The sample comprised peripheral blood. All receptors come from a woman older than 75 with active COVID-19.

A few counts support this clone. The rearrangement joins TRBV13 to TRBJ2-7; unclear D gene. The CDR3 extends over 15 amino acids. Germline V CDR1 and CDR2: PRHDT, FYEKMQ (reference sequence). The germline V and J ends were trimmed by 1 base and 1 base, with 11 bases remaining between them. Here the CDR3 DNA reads TGTGCCAGCAGCTTAGTGGCATCCCCATCCTACGAGCAGTACTTC. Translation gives CASSLVASPSYEQYF.

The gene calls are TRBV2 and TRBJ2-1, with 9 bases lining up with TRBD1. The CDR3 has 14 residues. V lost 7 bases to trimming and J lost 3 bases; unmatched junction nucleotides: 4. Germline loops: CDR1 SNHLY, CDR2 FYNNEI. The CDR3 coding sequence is TGTGCCAGCACCGGACAGGGGTACTACAATGAGCAGTTCTTC. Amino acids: CASTGQGYYNEQFF.

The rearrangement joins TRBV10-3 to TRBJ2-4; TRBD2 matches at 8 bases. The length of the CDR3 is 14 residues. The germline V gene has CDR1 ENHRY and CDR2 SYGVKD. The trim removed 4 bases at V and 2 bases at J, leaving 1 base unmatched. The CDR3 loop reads CAISAGGSKNIQYF. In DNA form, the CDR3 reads TGTGCCATCAGTGCGGGGGGGTCCAAAAACATTCAGTACTTC.

The chain's CDR3 is CASSYRASGQETQYF. CDR3 nucleotide sequence: TGTGCCAGCAGTTACAGGGCTAGCGGGCAAGAGACCCAGTACTTC. V is TRBV6-5 and J is TRBJ2-5; the match to TRBD2 covers 8 bases. The germline V gene encodes CDR1 MNHEY and CDR2 SVGAGI. The CDR3 runs 15 residues. The V segment lost 2 bases and the J segment 2 bases; nucleotides outside the gene matches: 4.

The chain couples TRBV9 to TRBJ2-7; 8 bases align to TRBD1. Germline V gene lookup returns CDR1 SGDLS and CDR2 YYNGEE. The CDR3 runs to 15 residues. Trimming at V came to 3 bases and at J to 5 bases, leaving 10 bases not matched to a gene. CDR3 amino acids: CASSASGQGANEQYF. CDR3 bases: TGTGCCAGCAGCGCGTCCGGGCAGGGGGCGAACGAGCAGTACTTC.

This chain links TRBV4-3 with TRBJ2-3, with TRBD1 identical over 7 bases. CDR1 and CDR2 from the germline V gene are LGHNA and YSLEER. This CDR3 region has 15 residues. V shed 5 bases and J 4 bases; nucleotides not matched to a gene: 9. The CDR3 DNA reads TGCGCCAGCAGCACCCGGGACAGCGATCCAGATACGCAGTATTTT. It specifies CASSTRDSDPDTQYF.

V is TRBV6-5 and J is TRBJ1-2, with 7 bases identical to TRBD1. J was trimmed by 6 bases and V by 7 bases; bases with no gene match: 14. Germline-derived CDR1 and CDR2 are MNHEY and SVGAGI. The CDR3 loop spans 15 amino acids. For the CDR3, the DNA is TGTGCCAGCACCCTCCCGAGTTCAGGGGGTCATGGCTACACCTTC. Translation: CASTLPSSGGHGYTF.

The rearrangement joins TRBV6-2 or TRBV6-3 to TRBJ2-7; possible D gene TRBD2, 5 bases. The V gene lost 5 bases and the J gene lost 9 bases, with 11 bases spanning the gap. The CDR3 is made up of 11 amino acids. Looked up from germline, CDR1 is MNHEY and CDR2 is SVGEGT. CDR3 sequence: CASSEGFGQYF. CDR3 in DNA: TGTGCCAGCAGTGAGGGCTTCGGGCAGTACTTC.

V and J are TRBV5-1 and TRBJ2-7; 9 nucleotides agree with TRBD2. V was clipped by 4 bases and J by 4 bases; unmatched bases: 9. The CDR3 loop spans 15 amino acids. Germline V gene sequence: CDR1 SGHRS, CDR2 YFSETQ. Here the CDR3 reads CASSARGSGGYEQYF. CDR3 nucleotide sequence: TGCGCCAGCAGCGCCCGGGGTAGCGGGGGTTACGAGCAGTACTTC.

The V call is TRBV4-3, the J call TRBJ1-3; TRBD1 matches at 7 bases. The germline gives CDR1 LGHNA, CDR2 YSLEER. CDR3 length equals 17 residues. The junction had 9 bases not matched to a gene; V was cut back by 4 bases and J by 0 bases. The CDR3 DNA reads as TGCGCCAGCAGCCGGTATACGGCAGGGGGCTCTGGAAACACCATATATTTT. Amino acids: CASSRYTAGGSGNTIYF.

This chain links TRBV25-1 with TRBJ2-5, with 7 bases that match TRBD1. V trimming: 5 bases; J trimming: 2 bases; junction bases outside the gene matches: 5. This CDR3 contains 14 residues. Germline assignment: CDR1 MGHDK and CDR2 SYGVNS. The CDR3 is CASSRGQSQETQYF. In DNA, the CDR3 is TGTGCCAGCAGTAGGGGACAGTCACAAGAGACCCAGTACTTC.

CDR3: CASRFDRAKQLNYGYTF. The CDR3 DNA reads TGTGCCAGCAGGTTCGACAGGGCCAAACAACTTAACTATGGCTACACCTTC. V usage is TRBV21-1 and J usage is TRBJ1-2; the table gives TRBD1 as D, unverified against the DNA. TRBV21-1 represents a pseudogene. The CDR3 consists of 17 residues.

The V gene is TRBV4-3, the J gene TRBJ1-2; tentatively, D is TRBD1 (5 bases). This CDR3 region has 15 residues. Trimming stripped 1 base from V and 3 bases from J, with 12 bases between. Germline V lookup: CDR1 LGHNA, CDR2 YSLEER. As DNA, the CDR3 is TGCGCCAGCAGCCAAGGGGGGGGAGATTACTATGGCTACACCTTC. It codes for CASSQGGGDYYGYTF.

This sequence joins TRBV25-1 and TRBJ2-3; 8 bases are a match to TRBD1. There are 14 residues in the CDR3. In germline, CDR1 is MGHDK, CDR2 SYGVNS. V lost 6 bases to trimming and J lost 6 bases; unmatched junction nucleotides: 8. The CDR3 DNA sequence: TGTGCCAGCAGCAGGGGGCTAACCTCCGATACGCAGTATTTT. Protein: CASSRGLTSDTQYF.

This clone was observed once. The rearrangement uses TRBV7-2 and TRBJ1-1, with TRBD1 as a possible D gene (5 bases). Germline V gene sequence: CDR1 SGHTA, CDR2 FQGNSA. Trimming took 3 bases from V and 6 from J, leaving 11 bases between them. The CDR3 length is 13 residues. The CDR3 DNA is TGTGCCAGCAGCTTTCGACAGTTCCCTGAAGCTTTCTTT. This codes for CASSFRQFPEAFF.

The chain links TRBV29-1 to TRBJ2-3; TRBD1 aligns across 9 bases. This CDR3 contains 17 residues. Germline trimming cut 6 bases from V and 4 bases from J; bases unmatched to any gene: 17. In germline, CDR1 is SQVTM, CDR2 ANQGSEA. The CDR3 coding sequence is TGCAGCGTCGCCGGGACAGGGAGGTTCAGTGAGGCAGATACGCAGTATTTT. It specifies CSVAGTGRFSEADTQYF.

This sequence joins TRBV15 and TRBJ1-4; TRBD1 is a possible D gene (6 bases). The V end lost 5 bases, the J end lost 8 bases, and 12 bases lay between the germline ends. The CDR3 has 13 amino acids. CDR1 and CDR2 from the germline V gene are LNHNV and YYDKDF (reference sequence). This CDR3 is CATSWQRGEKLFF. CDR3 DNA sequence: TGTGCCACCAGCTGGCAGAGGGGGGAAAAACTGTTTTTT.

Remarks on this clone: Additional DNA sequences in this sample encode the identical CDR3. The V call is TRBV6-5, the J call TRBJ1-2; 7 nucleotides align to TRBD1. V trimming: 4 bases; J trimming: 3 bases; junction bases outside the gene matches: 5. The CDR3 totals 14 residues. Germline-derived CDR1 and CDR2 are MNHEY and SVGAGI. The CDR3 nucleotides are TGTGCCAGCAGTTCAACGACAGGGTACTATGGCTACACCTTC. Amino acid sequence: CASSSTTGYYGYTF.

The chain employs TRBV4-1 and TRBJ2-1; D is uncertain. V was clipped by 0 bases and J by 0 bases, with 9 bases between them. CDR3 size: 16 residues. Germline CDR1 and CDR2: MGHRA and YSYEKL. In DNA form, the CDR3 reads TGCGCCAGCAGCCAAGAACCGGGTCCCTCCTACAATGAGCAGTTCTTC. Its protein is CASSQEPGPSYNEQFF.

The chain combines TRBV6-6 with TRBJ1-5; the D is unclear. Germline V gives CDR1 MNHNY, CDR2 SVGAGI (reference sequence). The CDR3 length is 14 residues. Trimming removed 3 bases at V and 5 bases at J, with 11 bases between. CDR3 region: CASSYPEEYQPQHF. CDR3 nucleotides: TGTGCCAGCAGTTATCCGGAGGAGTATCAGCCCCAGCATTTT.

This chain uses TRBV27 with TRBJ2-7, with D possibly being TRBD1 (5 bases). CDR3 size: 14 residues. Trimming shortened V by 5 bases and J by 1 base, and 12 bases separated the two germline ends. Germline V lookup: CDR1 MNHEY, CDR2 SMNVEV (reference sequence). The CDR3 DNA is TGTGCCAGCAGTCAATCAGCAGGGTCCTACGAGCAGTACTTC. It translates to CASSQSAGSYEQYF.

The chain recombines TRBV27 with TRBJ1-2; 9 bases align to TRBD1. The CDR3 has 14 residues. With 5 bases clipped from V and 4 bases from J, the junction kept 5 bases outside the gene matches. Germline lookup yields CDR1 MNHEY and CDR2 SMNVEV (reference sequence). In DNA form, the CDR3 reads TGTGCCAGCAGTCCGGGACAGGGAGGCTATGGCTACACCTTC. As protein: CASSPGQGGYGYTF.

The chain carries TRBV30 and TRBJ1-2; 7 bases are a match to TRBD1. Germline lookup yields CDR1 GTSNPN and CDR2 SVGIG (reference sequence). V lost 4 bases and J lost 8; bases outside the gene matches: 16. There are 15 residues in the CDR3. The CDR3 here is CAWTLPPGQLSGYTF. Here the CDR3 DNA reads TGTGCCTGGACCCTCCCGCCGGGACAGCTAAGCGGCTACACCTTC. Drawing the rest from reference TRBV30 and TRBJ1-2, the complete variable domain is SQTIHQWPATLVQPVGSPLSLECTVEGTSNPNLYWYRQAAGRGLQLLFYSVGIGQISSEVPQNLSASRPQDRQFILSSKKLLLSDSGFYLCAWTLPPGQLSGYTFGSGTRLTVV.

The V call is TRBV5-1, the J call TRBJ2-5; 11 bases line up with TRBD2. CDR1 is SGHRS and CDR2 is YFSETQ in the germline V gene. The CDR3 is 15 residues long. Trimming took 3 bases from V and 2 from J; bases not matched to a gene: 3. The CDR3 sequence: CASSSGLAGQETQYF. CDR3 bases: TGCGCCAGCAGCTCCGGACTAGCGGGTCAAGAGACCCAGTACTTC.

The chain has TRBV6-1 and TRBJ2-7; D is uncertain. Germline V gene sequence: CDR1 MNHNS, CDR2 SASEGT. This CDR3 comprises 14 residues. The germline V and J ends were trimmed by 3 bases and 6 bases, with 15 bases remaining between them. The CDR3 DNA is TGTGCCAGCAGTGAGTCGCAGGCCCCAAGCGAGCAGTACTTC. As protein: CASSESQAPSEQYF.